A selection of T cell receptor beta chains follows, all from one sample in a study of blood T cell repertoires in COVID-19. Sequenced by immunoSEQ multiplex PCR; TCRdb stores in-frame clones only, minus some. This table has about 350,000 clones, approximately 90% appearing once. Material for sequencing was peripheral blood. Receptors originate from an older woman with COVID-19, enrolled during active disease. The CDR3 runs from the conserved cysteine through the conserved F or W. A clone size is listed for some rows: how often the clone was seen (once, few, many), or a class if it is expanded.

cdr3_aa v_call clone_size cdr3_length j_call
CSGLQGSYGYTF TRBV29-1 NA 12 TRBJ1-2
CASSLAGQEGNTIYF TRBV5-1 NA 15 TRBJ1-3
CASSPNRGDTEAFF TRBV2 NA 14 TRBJ1-1
CASAREYSYNEQFF TRBV5-1 NA 14 TRBJ2-1
CASSFGQGQETQYF TRBV5-1 NA 14 TRBJ2-5
CASSPTGTASNYGYTF TRBV4-1 few 16 TRBJ1-2
CASSQGSQIDTQYF TRBV4-1 NA 14 TRBJ2-3
CATSSRTGIYEQYF TRBV15 NA 14 TRBJ2-7
CSVGGNQPQHF TRBV29-1 NA 11 TRBJ1-5
CASSSPGLADFTGELFF TRBV5-1 once 17 TRBJ2-2
CASSGYTDTEAFF TRBV7-9 NA 13 TRBJ1-1
CASSWQQNTEAFF TRBV7-8 NA 13 TRBJ1-1
CASSGGGGTDTQYF TRBV2 NA 14 TRBJ2-3
CASSEREVHFYGYTF TRBV2 many 15 TRBJ1-2
CASKPWEESTDTQYF TRBV19 NA 15 TRBJ2-3
CATSGHYNTDTIYF TRBV19 NA 14 TRBJ1-3
CASSEELTGDNYGYTF TRBV6-1 NA 16 TRBJ1-2